These 11 T cell receptor beta chains came from one sample sequenced in a study of Ad26.COV2.S vaccination and SARS-CoV-2 variants. TCRdb's table, derived via immunoSEQ multiplex PCR, lists solely in-frame clones and lacks some. The data show 180,000 or so clones, around 85% seen once. This specimen was peripheral blood, taken after recovery from COVID-19. These receptors were taken from a human donor who had recovered from COVID-19.

This clone has only one observation. The V gene is TRBV24-1, the J gene TRBJ2-7; weak D call: TRBD1 (5 bases). Germline lookup yields CDR1 KGHDR and CDR2 SFDVKD. This CDR3 comprises 12 residues. V lost 5 bases and J lost 9, with 13 bases in between. The CDR3 DNA reads as TGTGCCACCAGTGGAGACGACAGAAGGCAGTACTTC. Translated: CATSGDDRRQYF.

The chain has TRBV10-3 and TRBJ1-2; no reliable D call. The CDR3 runs to 15 residues. Per germline, CDR1 ENHRY and CDR2 SYGVKD. Trimming cost V 8 bases and J 2 bases, with 18 bases left between them. The CDR3 coding sequence is TGTGCCATCCTGAGCACGAGGGTAGACAACTATGGCTACACCTTC. Protein sequence: CAILSTRVDNYGYTF.

This clone was counted a few times. The CDR3 DNA follows: TGTGCCAGCAGCCGCCTAGGCGGGACGCACAACGAGCAGTACTTC. It specifies CASSRLGGTHNEQYF. The genes are TRBV16 and TRBJ2-7, with a weak D call TRBD2 (6 bases). The length of the CDR3 is 15 residues. V lost 4 bases to trimming and J lost 5 bases, with 18 bases between them. In germline, CDR1 is KGHSY, CDR2 FQNENV.

This clone was seen a few times. This chain links TRBV6-2 or TRBV6-3 with TRBJ2-3, with D hard to call. Trimming removed 1 base at V and 7 bases at J, with 6 bases between. Germline V gene data show CDR1 as MNHEY and CDR2 as SVGEGT. There are 12 residues in the CDR3. As DNA, the CDR3 is TGTGCCAGCAGTTACTGGACCAATACGCAGTATTTT. It codes for CASSYWTNTQYF.

V and J are TRBV18 and TRBJ2-4, with 7 bases identical to TRBD1. Unmatched junction bases numbered 12, after V lost 3 bases and J lost 10 bases. The CDR3 covers 15 residues. CDR1 KGHSH and CDR2 LQKENI come from the germline V gene. CDR3: CASSPARDRGGIQYF. The CDR3 DNA reads as TGTGCCAGCTCACCGGCCCGGGACAGAGGAGGTATTCAGTACTTC.

This sequence joins TRBV7-2 and TRBJ2-3, with D tentatively TRBD2 (5 bases). The V gene lost 3 bases and the J gene lost 4 bases, with 8 bases spanning the gap. Germline V gene lookup returns CDR1 SGHTA and CDR2 FQGNSA. This CDR3 has 13 amino acids. The CDR3 coding sequence is TGTGCCAGCAGCTTGTCGAGGGCAGATACGCAGTATTTT. Translating gives CASSLSRADTQYF.

The genes are TRBV18 and TRBJ2-3; D gene ambiguous. V lost 1 base to trimming and J lost 4 bases, with 12 bases between them. CDR3 size: 15 residues. The V gene's germline CDR1 is KGHSH and CDR2 LQKENI. The CDR3 coding sequence is TGTGCCAGCTCACCACTGTCTACTATCGCAGATACGCAGTATTTT. This translates into CASSPLSTIADTQYF. Combining the CDR3 with reference TRBV18 and TRBJ2-3 gives the whole variable domain NAGVMQNPRHLVRRRGQEARLRCSPMKGHSHVYWYRQLPEEGLKFMVYLQKENIIDESGMPKERFSAEFPKEGPSILRIQQVVRGDSAAYFCASSPLSTIADTQYFGPGTRLTVL.

The gene calls are TRBV5-1 and TRBJ1-1, with D maybe TRBD1 (6 bases). CDR3 length: 15 amino acids. The germline gives CDR1 SGHRS, CDR2 YFSETQ. V was shortened by 0 bases and J by 5 bases, with 14 bases between the two germline ends. In DNA, the CDR3 is TGCGCCAGCAGCTTGGCAGGGGACACCCTAACTGAAGCTTTCTTT. It codes for CASSLAGDTLTEAFF.

This CDR3 is CASSPKTREKLFF. CDR3 nucleotide sequence: TGTGCCAGCTCACCAAAAACCCGGGAAAAACTGTTTTTT. This chain joins TRBV18 and TRBJ1-4; D gene uncertain. Germline V CDR1 and CDR2: KGHSH, LQKENI. Trimming removed 2 bases from V and 8 bases from J, with 9 bases in between. This CDR3 has 13 residues.

CDR3 in amino acids: CASSRGRTGGEQYF. In nucleotides, the CDR3 is TGTGCCAGCAGCCGTGGACGAACCGGGGGGGAGCAGTACTTC. V gene TRBV7-2 combines with J gene TRBJ2-7; TRBD2 matches at 7 bases. This CDR3 is built from 14 residues. Germline V gives CDR1 SGHTA, CDR2 FQGNSA. The V segment lost 5 bases and the J segment 7 bases; nucleotides outside the gene matches: 11.

This rearrangement joins TRBV4-1 to TRBJ1-2; the D is unclear. Germline assignment: CDR1 MGHRA and CDR2 YSYEKL. Trimming stripped 2 bases from V and 3 bases from J, with 13 bases between. The CDR3 totals 15 residues. This chain's CDR3 is CASSQIQVGDYGYTF. In DNA, the CDR3 is TGCGCCAGCAGCCAAATCCAGGTCGGGGACTATGGCTACACCTTC.